Listed here are 31 T cell receptor beta chains from one sample, sequenced in a study of blood T cell repertoires in COVID-19. The data were produced by immunoSEQ multiplex PCR, yet TCRdb's version contains in-frame clones alone and is incomplete. The data show about 300,000 clones, roughly nine tenths seen once. Specimen: PBMCs or T cells enriched from blood (not recorded which). Receptors were obtained from a woman in her forties or fifties who had been exposed to COVID-19.

V gene TRBV11-2 combines with J gene TRBJ2-5; TRBD1 aligns across 8 bases. This CDR3 region has 15 residues. CDR1 and CDR2 (germline): SGHAT, FQNNGV. The V segment lost 5 bases and the J segment 2 bases; nucleotides outside the gene matches: 7. CDR3 coding DNA: TGTGCCAGCAGCCTTTCTACAGGGGGGCAAGAGACCCAGTACTTC. Translating gives CASSLSTGGQETQYF.

The chain joins TRBV28 to TRBJ2-2; no definite D call. Germline CDR1 and CDR2: MDHEN and SYDVKM. V lost 7 bases and J lost 2, with 20 bases in between. The CDR3 length is 17 residues. In DNA, the CDR3 is TGTGCCAGCACCCTAAACGGAAATAGCCTTAACACCGGGGAGCTGTTTTTT. Its protein is CASTLNGNSLNTGELFF.

V gene TRBV15 combines with J gene TRBJ1-5; D not resolved. V was cut by 2 bases and J by 4 bases, with 6 bases left in between. Germline CDR1 is LNHNV and CDR2 is YYDKDF (reference sequence). The CDR3 is 13 amino acids. The DNA for the CDR3 is TGTGCCACCAGCAGACAGACAAATCAGCCCCAGCATTTT. Amino acids: CATSRQTNQPQHF.

This chain uses TRBV24-1 with TRBJ1-1; D possibly corresponds to TRBD1 (6 bases). The germline V gene has CDR1 KGHDR and CDR2 SFDVKD. Trimming stripped 7 bases from V and 6 bases from J, with 14 bases between. The CDR3 length is 13 residues. The CDR3 spells CATRSGRGAEAFF. CDR3 nucleotides: TGTGCCACCAGGAGTGGCAGGGGCGCTGAAGCTTTCTTT.

The rearrangement joins TRBV4-2 to TRBJ1-3, with D perhaps TRBD1 (6 bases). This CDR3 has 15 amino acids. V was clipped by 0 bases and J by 5 bases, with 11 bases between them. The germline gives CDR1 LGHNA, CDR2 YNFKEQ. In DNA, the CDR3 is TGTGCCAGCAGCCAAGATTGGGACAAAAGAAACACCATATATTTT. Protein product: CASSQDWDKRNTIYF.

The rearrangement joins TRBV5-1 to TRBJ1-4; D is unresolved. CDR1 and CDR2 from the germline V gene are SGHRS and YFSETQ. The CDR3 consists of 15 residues. The germline V and J ends were trimmed by 5 bases and 4 bases, with 15 bases remaining between them. This CDR3 reads CASSAGRLGNEKLFF. Here the CDR3 DNA reads TGCGCCAGCAGTGCCGGGAGATTGGGTAATGAAAAACTGTTTTTT.

The chain carries TRBV9 and TRBJ2-2, with D unresolved. This CDR3 is built from 13 residues. The germline V gene encodes CDR1 SGDLS and CDR2 YYNGEE. V lost 0 bases and J 11 bases, leaving 11 bases between the germline ends. CDR3 nucleotides: TGTGCCAGCAGCGTAGGTGCAGAATTCGAGCTGTTTTTT. Translated: CASSVGAEFELFF.

V usage is TRBV27 and J usage is TRBJ2-7; 7 bases agree with TRBD2. Germline CDR1 reads MNHEY; CDR2 reads SMNVEV (reference sequence). CDR3 length: 14 amino acids. J gave up 3 bases and V 6 bases, and 8 bases lay outside the gene matches. CDR3 nucleotides: TGTGCCAGCAGGTCGGGGGGTTGGAACTACGAGCAGTACTTC. It translates to CASRSGGWNYEQYF.

This clone was seen a single time. The V and J genes are TRBV4-1 and TRBJ2-3; 7 bases line up with TRBD1. Per germline, CDR1 MGHRA and CDR2 YSYEKL. With 4 bases clipped from V and 3 bases from J, the junction kept 10 bases outside the gene matches. The CDR3 has 16 amino acids. The CDR3 loop is CASSRYRDRKTDTQYF. The CDR3 DNA sequence: TGCGCCAGCAGCCGATACAGGGACAGAAAGACAGATACGCAGTATTTT.

This chain connects TRBV19 to TRBJ2-1, with 7 bases matching TRBD1. The CDR3 totals 14 residues. J gave up 4 bases and V 7 bases, and 7 bases lay outside the gene matches. Germline lookup yields CDR1 LNHDA and CDR2 SQIVND (reference sequence). DNA of the CDR3: TGTGCCAGTACTAAGGGACAGATATACAATGAGCAGTTCTTC. This sequence encodes CASTKGQIYNEQFF.

The chain links TRBV7-8 to TRBJ1-5; perhaps TRBD1 as D (5 bases). V dropped 0 bases and J dropped 6 bases, with 15 bases sitting between them. The CDR3 spans 16 residues. Germline V CDR1 and CDR2: SGHVS, FQNEAQ. In nucleotides, the CDR3 is TGTGCCAGCAGCTTAGCCGGGAGGCAGGGCGGTCAGCCCCAGCATTTT. The encoded protein is CASSLAGRQGGQPQHF.

The rearrangement links TRBV10-3 to TRBJ2-2; D is ambiguous. This CDR3 is 15 amino acids long. Germline-derived CDR1 and CDR2 are ENHRY and SYGVKD. V lost 6 bases to trimming and J lost 4 bases, with 15 bases between them. CDR3 DNA: TGTGCCATCAGCCCACCCCGAGGTGGCACCGGGGAGCTGTTTTTT. It codes for CAISPPRGGTGELFF.

The chain is built from TRBV7-2 and TRBJ2-3, with TRBD2 identical over 16 bases. CDR1 is SGHTA, CDR2 FQGNSA, per germline. This CDR3 is 17 amino acids long. The junction had 5 bases not matched to a gene; V was cut back by 4 bases and J by 4 bases. CDR3 sequence (DNA): TGTGCCAGCAGCTCGGGACTAGCGGGGGGGCTTGCAGATACGCAGTATTTT. This encodes CASSSGLAGGLADTQYF. Full variable domain (rest looked up from reference TRBV7-2 and TRBJ2-3): GAGVSQSPSNKVTEKGKDVELRCDPISGHTALYWYRQSLGQGLEFLIYFQGNSAPDKSGLPSDRFSAERTGGSVSTLTIQRTQQEDSAVYLCASSSGLAGGLADTQYFGPGTRLTVL.

The rearrangement uses TRBV28 and TRBJ2-1; 7 bases match TRBD2. CDR1 and CDR2 from the germline V gene are MDHEN and SYDVKM. The CDR3 runs 16 residues. The V and J ends lost 5 bases and 4 bases, in that order; junction bases with no gene match: 11. CDR3 DNA sequence: TGTGCCAGCAGTGGCACCGGACTAGTCGCTTACAATGAGCAGTTCTTC. It encodes CASSGTGLVAYNEQFF.

The gene calls are TRBV12-5 and TRBJ1-5; D might be TRBD1 (5 bases). The V end was cut by 2 bases, the J end by 2 bases, with 13 bases between. The germline gives CDR1 LGHNT, CDR2 FRNRAP. This CDR3 is 16 amino acids long. CDR3 DNA: TGTGCTAGTGGTTTGAGTCAGGGTTTTGGCAATCAGCCCCAGCATTTT. Amino acids: CASGLSQGFGNQPQHF.

This clone was detected a few times. The rearrangement links TRBV19 to TRBJ2-1; D is possibly TRBD1 (7 bases). V dropped 10 bases and J dropped 8 bases, with 24 bases sitting between them. Germline CDR1 LNHDA, CDR2 SQIVND (reference sequence). This CDR3 comprises 15 residues. CDR3 in amino acids: CAISETGRGVHEQFF. The CDR3 region has the DNA TGTGCCATTTCTGAGACAGGGCGGGGTGTGCATGAGCAGTTCTTC.

The J gene is TRBJ1-2, the V gene TRBV4-1, with a possible D match to TRBD1 (6 bases). V dropped 3 bases and J dropped 4 bases, with 12 bases sitting between them. In germline, CDR1 is MGHRA, CDR2 YSYEKL. The length of the CDR3 is 14 residues. CDR3 DNA: TGCGCCAGCAGCCACCCACAGGGTAGCTATGGCTACACCTTC. Translation: CASSHPQGSYGYTF.

CDR3 sequence: CASIGDPDGYTF. CDR3 in DNA: TGTGCCAGTATAGGGGATCCAGATGGCTACACCTTC. The chain employs TRBV19 and TRBJ1-2; maybe TRBD1 (5 bases). The CDR3 has 12 amino acids. The germline V gene has CDR1 LNHDA and CDR2 SQIVND (reference sequence). Trimming stripped 7 bases from V and 6 bases from J, with 12 bases between.

This chain uses TRBV19 with TRBJ2-2; D may be TRBD2 (5 bases). CDR3 length equals 13 residues. CDR1 and CDR2 (germline): LNHDA, SQIVND (reference sequence). V was trimmed by 3 bases and J by 5 bases, leaving 7 bases between them. The CDR3 nucleotides read TGTGCCAGTAGTATTCTAGCTACCGGGGAGCTGTTTTTT. Residues: CASSILATGELFF. Full variable domain (outside the CDR3, taken from reference TRBV19 and TRBJ2-2): DGGITQSPKYLFRKEGQNVTLSCEQNLNHDAMYWYRQDPGQGLRLIYYSQIVNDFQKGDIAEGYSVSREKKESFPLTVTSAQKNPTAFYLCASSILATGELFFGEGSRLTVL.

J is TRBJ2-2 and V is TRBV19, with D possibly matching TRBD1 (6 bases). The CDR3 totals 17 residues. V was shortened by 5 bases and J by 0 bases, with 16 bases between the two germline ends. Per germline, CDR1 LNHDA and CDR2 SQIVND (reference sequence). CDR3 coding DNA: TGTGCCAGTAGTCTAATCTGGGACACGCCGAACACCGGGGAGCTGTTTTTT. It yields the protein CASSLIWDTPNTGELFF.

J is TRBJ1-4 and V is TRBV2; D call uncertain. V was clipped by 4 bases and J by 8 bases, with 11 bases between them. The CDR3 consists of 13 residues. CDR1 and CDR2 (germline): SNHLY, FYNNEI. CDR3: CASSGFRGEKLFF. Here the CDR3 DNA reads TGTGCCAGCAGTGGTTTCCGGGGAGAAAAACTGTTTTTT.

The chain is built from TRBV4-1 and TRBJ2-3; tentative D call: TRBD2 (7 bases). V lost 1 base to trimming and J lost 2 bases, with 13 bases between them. This CDR3 has 16 amino acids. Germline V CDR1 and CDR2: MGHRA, YSYEKL. CDR3: CASSQGWGGLTDTQYF. DNA for the CDR3: TGCGCCAGCAGCCAAGGTTGGGGGGGCCTCACAGATACGCAGTATTTT.

The chain uses TRBV5-1 and TRBJ1-1, with TRBD1 as a possible D gene (6 bases). CDR1 and CDR2 from the germline V gene are SGHRS and YFSETQ. The germline V and J ends were trimmed by 0 bases and 4 bases, with 13 bases remaining between them. The CDR3 loop spans 15 amino acids. This CDR3 reads CASSLGKWTATEAFF. In DNA, the CDR3 is TGCGCCAGCAGCTTGGGAAAATGGACAGCCACTGAAGCTTTCTTT.

The genes are TRBV19 and TRBJ1-1, with D perhaps TRBD1 (5 bases). The CDR3 covers 13 residues. V lost 5 bases to trimming and J lost 0 bases, with 7 bases between them. CDR1 is LNHDA, CDR2 SQIVND, per germline (reference sequence). CDR3 in amino acids: CASSSGLNTEAFF. The DNA of the CDR3 is TGTGCCAGTAGTTCAGGGCTGAACACTGAAGCTTTCTTT.

V is TRBV28 and J is TRBJ2-5, with TRBD2 identical over 9 bases. The germline CDR1 and CDR2 sequences are MDHEN and SYDVKM. V trimming: 5 bases; J trimming: 6 bases; junction bases outside the gene matches: 10. The CDR3 runs to 15 residues. The CDR3 coding sequence is TGTGCCAGCAGTCTAGCGGGGACTCCCGGGAAGACCCAGTACTTC. Amino acids: CASSLAGTPGKTQYF. Full variable domain (remainder filled in from reference TRBV28 and TRBJ2-5): DVKVTQSSRYLVKRTGEKVFLECVQDMDHENMFWYRQDPGLGLRLIYFSYDVKMKEKGDIPEGYSVSREKKERFSLILESASTNQTSMYLCASSLAGTPGKTQYFGPGTRLLVL.

The chain combines TRBV29-1 with TRBJ2-7; 10 bases are a match to TRBD1. V was pared by 6 bases and J by 5 bases, with 13 bases of the junction left unmatched. Germline lookup yields CDR1 SQVTM and CDR2 ANQGSEA. The CDR3 totals 15 residues. The CDR3 loop is CSVASHKGQGNEQYF. CDR3 nucleotide sequence: TGCAGCGTCGCTTCACATAAGGGACAGGGGAACGAGCAGTACTTC.

This clone was recorded only once. This chain joins TRBV18 and TRBJ1-4, with D possibly TRBD1 on 5 matching bases. Trimming pared 5 bases from V and 7 bases from J, leaving 17 bases between. CDR1 and CDR2 (germline): KGHSH, LQKENI. The CDR3 is 15 amino acids. Here the CDR3 reads CASSSRDGRVEKLFF. In DNA, the CDR3 is TGTGCCAGCTCAAGCCGGGACGGGAGAGTTGAAAAACTGTTTTTT.

The V gene is TRBV4-1, the J gene TRBJ1-2; 7 positions agree with TRBD1. Germline CDR1 and CDR2: MGHRA and YSYEKL. The J segment lost 3 bases and the V segment lost 0 bases, leaving 4 bases of the junction unmatched. The CDR3 consists of 15 residues. CDR3 sequence (DNA): TGCGCCAGCAGCCAAGAGGAGGGGGCGGACTATGGCTACACCTTC. It is translated as CASSQEEGADYGYTF.

V usage is TRBV5-1 and J usage is TRBJ2-1; 7 bases fit TRBD1. This CDR3 has 13 residues. Trimming took 0 bases from V and 10 from J; bases not matched to a gene: 4. The germline gives CDR1 SGHRS, CDR2 YFSETQ. Here the CDR3 DNA reads TGCGCCAGCAGCTTGGATGGACAGGTCGAGCAGTTCTTC. Protein product: CASSLDGQVEQFF.

The chain recombines TRBV7-2 with TRBJ1-4; 7 bases match TRBD1. V lost 5 bases to trimming and J lost 1 base; unmatched junction nucleotides: 7. This CDR3 contains 16 residues. The germline V gene has CDR1 SGHTA and CDR2 FQGNSA. CDR3 DNA sequence: TGTGCCAGCAGCCCCAGACAGGGCTTAACTAATGAAAAACTGTTTTTT. This gives the protein CASSPRQGLTNEKLFF.

The J gene is TRBJ2-7, the V gene TRBV3-1 (or the pseudogene TRBV3-2); TRBD2 matches 7 bases. The germline V gene has CDR1 LGHDT and CDR2 YNNKEL (reference sequence). This CDR3 spans 15 amino acids. The ends lost 4 bases at V and 0 bases at J; junction bases unmatched: 6. The CDR3: CASSLSWTSSYEQYF. In DNA form, the CDR3 reads TGTGCCAGCAGCCTGTCCTGGACTAGCTCCTACGAGCAGTACTTC.